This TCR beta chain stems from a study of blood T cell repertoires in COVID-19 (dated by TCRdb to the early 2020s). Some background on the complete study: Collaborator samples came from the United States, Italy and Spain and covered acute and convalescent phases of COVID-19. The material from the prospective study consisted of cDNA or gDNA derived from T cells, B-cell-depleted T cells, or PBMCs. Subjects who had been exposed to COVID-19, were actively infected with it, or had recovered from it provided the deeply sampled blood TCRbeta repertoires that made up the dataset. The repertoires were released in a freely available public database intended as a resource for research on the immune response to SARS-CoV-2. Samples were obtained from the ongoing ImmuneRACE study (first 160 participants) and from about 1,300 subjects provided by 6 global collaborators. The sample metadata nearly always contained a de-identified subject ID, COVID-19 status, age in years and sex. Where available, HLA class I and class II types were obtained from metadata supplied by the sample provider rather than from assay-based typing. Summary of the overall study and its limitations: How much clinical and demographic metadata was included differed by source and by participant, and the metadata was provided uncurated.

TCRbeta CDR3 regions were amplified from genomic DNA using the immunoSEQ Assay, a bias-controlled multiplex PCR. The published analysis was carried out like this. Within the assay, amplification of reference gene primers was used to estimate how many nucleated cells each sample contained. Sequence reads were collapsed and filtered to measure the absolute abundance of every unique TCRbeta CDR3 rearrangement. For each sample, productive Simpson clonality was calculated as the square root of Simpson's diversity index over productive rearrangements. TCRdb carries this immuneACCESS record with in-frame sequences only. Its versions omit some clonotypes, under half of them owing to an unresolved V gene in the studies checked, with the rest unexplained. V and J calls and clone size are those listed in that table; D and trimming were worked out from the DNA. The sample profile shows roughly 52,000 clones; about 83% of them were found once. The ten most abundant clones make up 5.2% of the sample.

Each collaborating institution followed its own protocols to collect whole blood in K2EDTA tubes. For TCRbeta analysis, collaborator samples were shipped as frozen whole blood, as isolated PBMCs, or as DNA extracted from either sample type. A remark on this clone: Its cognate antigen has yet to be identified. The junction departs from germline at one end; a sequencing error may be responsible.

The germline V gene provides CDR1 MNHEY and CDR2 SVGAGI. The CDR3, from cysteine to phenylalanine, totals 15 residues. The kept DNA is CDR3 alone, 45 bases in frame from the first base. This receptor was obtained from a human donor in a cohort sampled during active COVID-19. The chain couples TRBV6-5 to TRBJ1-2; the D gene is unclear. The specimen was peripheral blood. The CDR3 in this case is CASSDSLGRFYGYTF. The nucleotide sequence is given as TGTGCCAGCAGTGACTCTCTAGGTCGTTTCTATGGCTACACCTTC.